This TCR beta chain was sequenced in a study of CD8 T cells in cerebrospinal fluid in Alzheimer's disease. According to its frequency, this clonotype is medium-sized (0.01 to 0.1%). This CDR3 comprises 12 residues. Germline values: CDR1 SGHNT, CDR2 YYREEE (reference sequence). For droplet-based sequencing, live CSF cells were sorted using a live/dead marker. Profiling of CSF cells used 10X single-cell V(D)J plus 5' expression. TCRdb re-called the 10x single-cell sequencing reads and catalogs CDR3 proteins one per entry, DNA excluded. The sample includes about 1,200 distinct CDR3 sequences. Sequencing input: cerebrospinal fluid. This receptor was taken from a human donor in good health. The chain carries TRBV5-4 and TRBJ2-3. The CDR3 here is CASSLWADTQYF.